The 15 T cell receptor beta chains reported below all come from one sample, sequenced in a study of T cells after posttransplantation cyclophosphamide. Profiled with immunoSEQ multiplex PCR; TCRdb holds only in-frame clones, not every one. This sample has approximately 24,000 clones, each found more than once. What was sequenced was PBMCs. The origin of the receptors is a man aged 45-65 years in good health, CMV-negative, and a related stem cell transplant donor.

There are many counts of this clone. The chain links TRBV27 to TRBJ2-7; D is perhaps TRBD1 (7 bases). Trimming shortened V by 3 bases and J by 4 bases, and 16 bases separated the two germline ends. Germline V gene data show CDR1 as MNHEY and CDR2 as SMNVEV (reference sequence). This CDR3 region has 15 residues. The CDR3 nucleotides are TGTGCCAGCAGTTTTGGCAGGGGGGCCTTTTACGAGCAGTACTTC. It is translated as CASSFGRGAFYEQYF.

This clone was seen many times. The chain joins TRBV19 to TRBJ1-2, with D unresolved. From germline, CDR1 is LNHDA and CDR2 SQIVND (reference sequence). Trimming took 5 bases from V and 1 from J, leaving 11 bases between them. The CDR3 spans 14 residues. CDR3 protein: CASSWQISNYGYTF. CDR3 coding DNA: TGTGCCAGTAGTTGGCAAATCAGTAACTATGGCTACACCTTC.

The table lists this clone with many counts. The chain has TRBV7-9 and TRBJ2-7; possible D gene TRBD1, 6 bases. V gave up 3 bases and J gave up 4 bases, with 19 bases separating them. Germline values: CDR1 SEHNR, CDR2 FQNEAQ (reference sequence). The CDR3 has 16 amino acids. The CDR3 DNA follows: TGTGCCAGCAGCTTTACGGTAGGGGGAGTTGATTACGAGCAGTACTTC. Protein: CASSFTVGGVDYEQYF.

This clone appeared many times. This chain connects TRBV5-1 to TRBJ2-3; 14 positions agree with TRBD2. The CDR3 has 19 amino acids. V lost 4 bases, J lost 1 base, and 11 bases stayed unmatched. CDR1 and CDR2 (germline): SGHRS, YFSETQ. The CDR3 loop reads CASSRRPGLAGAGTDTQYF. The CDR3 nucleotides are TGCGCCAGCAGCCGACGACCGGGACTAGCGGGGGCCGGCACAGATACGCAGTATTTT.

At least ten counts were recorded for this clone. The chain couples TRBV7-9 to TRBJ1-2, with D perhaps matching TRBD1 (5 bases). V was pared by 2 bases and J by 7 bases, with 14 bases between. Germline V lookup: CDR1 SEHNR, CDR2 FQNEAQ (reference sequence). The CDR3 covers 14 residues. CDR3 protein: CASSLMGGLGGYTF. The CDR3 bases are TGTGCCAGCAGCTTAATGGGGGGTCTCGGTGGCTACACCTTC.

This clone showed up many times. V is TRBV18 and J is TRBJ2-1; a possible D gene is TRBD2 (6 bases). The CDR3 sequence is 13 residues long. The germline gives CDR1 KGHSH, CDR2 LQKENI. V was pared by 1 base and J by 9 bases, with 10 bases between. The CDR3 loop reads CASSPRSGAEQFF. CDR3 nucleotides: TGTGCCAGCTCACCACGTAGCGGTGCTGAGCAGTTCTTC. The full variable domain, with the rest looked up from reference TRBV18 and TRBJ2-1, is NAGVMQNPRHLVRRRGQEARLRCSPMKGHSHVYWYRQLPEEGLKFMVYLQKENIIDESGMPKERFSAEFPKEGPSILRIQQVVRGDSAAYFCASSPRSGAEQFFGPGTRLTVL.

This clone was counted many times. CDR3 nucleotide sequence: TGTGCCAGCAGTTCCAGTCAGGAGGGAGGTGCAGATACGCAGTATTTT. Protein sequence: CASSSSQEGGADTQYF. This chain uses TRBV28 with TRBJ2-3, with D possibly TRBD2 on 6 matching bases. Per the germline V gene, CDR1 is MDHEN and CDR2 is SYDVKM. The V end lost 4 bases, the J end lost 4 bases, and 18 bases lay between the germline ends. The CDR3 totals 16 residues.

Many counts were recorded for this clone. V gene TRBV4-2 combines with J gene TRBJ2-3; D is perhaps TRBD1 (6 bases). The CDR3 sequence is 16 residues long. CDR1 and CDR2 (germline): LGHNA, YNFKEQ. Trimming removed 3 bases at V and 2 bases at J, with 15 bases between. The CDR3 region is CASSQGAGAYTDTQYF. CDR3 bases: TGTGCCAGCAGCCAGGGGGCAGGGGCGTACACAGATACGCAGTATTTT.

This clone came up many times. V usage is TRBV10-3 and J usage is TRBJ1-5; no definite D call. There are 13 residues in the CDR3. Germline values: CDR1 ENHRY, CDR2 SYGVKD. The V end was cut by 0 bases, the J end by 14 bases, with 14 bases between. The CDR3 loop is CAISESPRELKHF. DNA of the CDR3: TGTGCCATCAGTGAGTCGCCGAGGGAGCTTAAGCATTTT.

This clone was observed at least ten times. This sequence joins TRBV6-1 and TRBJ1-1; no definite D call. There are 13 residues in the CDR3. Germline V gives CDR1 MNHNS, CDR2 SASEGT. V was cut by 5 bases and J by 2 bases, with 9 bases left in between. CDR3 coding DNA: TGTGCCAGCAGTCCCGGGAAAAACACTGAAGCTTTCTTT. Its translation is CASSPGKNTEAFF.

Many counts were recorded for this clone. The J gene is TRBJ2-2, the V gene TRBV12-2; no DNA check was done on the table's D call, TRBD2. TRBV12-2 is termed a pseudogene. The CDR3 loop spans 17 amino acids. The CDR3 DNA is TGTGCAAGTCGCTTAGCGGGGGGACGGTCGAACACCGGGGAGCTGTTTTTT. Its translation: CASRLAGGRSNTGELFF.

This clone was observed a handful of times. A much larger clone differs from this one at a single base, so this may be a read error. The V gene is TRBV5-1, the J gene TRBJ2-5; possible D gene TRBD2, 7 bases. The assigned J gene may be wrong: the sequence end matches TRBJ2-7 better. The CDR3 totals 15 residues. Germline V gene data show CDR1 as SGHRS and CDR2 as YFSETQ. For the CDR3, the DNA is TGCGCCAGCAGCCCGTTTGGGGGGGCAGGCCACGAGCAGTACTTC. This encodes CASSPFGGAGHEQYF.

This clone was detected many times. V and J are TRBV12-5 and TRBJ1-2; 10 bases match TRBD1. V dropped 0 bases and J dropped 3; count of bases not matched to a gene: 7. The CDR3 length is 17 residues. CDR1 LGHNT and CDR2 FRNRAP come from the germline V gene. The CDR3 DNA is TGTGCTAGTGGTTTGGTCGGGACAGGGGACAAACACTATGGCTACACCTTC. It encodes CASGLVGTGDKHYGYTF.

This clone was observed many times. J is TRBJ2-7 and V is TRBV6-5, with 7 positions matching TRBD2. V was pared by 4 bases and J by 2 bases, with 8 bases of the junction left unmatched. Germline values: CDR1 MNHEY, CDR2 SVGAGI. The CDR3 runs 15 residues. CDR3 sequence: CASSSGGTEAYEQYF. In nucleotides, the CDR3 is TGTGCCAGCAGTTCCGGGGGGACTGAAGCCTACGAGCAGTACTTC.

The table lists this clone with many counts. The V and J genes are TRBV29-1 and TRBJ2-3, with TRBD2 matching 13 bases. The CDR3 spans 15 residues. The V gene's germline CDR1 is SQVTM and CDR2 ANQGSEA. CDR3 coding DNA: TGCAGTATTGCGACTAGCGGGGGGTTCACAGATACGCAGTATTTT. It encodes CSIATSGGFTDTQYF.